The subject of this entry is one T cell receptor (beta chain). No cognate antigen has been identified for it. Base qualities are missing; no much larger clone stands one base away. Reading the label with the study, this specimen's time point is: cells obtained before transplantation from donor or recipient. CD3+CD4+ and CD3+CD8+ populations were FACS-sorted from unstimulated pre-transplant donor and recipient cells taken from spleen or lymph nodes. This sample is drawn from a study of graft-versus-host responses after intestinal transplantation (dated by TCRdb to the early 2020s). Regarding the research as a whole: The transplants that recipients got were multivisceral, liver-intestinal, or isolated intestinal. Every recipient was given anti-thymocyte globulin induction, then maintenance tacrolimus and steroids for 2 to 3 years. Alloreactive clones were identified by sequencing pre-transplant mixed lymphocyte reaction products and comparing them with unstimulated pre-transplant donor and recipient T cells. Of the 20 to 25 intestinal transplant recipients enrolled in the cohort, one of whom was a retransplant, a few patients without pretransplant specimens were excluded. Graft-versus-host and host-versus-graft alloreactive T cell clones were tracked in the graft, circulation and bone marrow after intestinal transplantation using bulk TCR-beta CDR3 sequencing. A peak of at least 4% donor T cells among recipient peripheral blood mononuclear cells was the definition used for donor T cell macrochimerism. Samples from a few later patients were sequenced in-house on an Illumina MiSeq with MiXCR processing rather than by the commercial service. Broader findings and caveats from the paper: The conclusions were limited by the relatively low number and heterogeneity of the intestinal transplant patients. GvH clones were found in recipient bone marrow, and some of the GvH clones appeared earlier in ileal mucosa or blood, which is consistent with an intestinal mucosal origin. In the allografts of patients with donor T cell macrochimerism, GvH to HvG T cell clonal ratios were high. Early after transplant, peak levels of circulating GvH clones were associated with declines in HvG clones.

Trimming takes 6 bases off V and 6 bases off J; junction bases not matched to a gene: 10. From the germline V gene, CDR1 is MDHEN and CDR2 is SYDVKM. The CDR3, from cysteine to phenylalanine, totals 16 residues. Of all the DNA, just the CDR3 is kept, 48 bases in frame from base 1. To prepare the library, the immunoSEQ multiplex PCR assay was applied. For most patients, genomic DNA was isolated with the Qiagen DNeasy Blood and Tissue Kit and shipped frozen to Adaptive Biotechnologies for TCR sequencing. Adaptive Biotechnologies carried out high-throughput TCR-beta CDR3 sequencing of genomic DNA for most patients. Processing in the source paper ran as follows. TCR sequencing data for over 15 patients were retrieved from Adaptive's ImmunoSEQ software; a few other patients were processed with MiXCR and VDJtools. To correct CD4 versus CD8 sorting errors, any sequence found in both subsets at a frequency ratio below 5:1 was removed. CDR3 nucleotide sequences shared between donor and recipient were removed because the origin of such sequences could not be assigned. To be classed as alloreactive, a clone needed at least 2-fold expansion over unstimulated cells and a minimum CFSE-low frequency of 0.002% (template counts) or 0.001% (read counts). A clone was considered mappable if detected in the sequenced pre-transplant spleen, lymph node, or MLR CFSE-low populations of the donor or recipient. The cumulative frequency of alloreactive clones was calculated as a percentage of all sequences, weighted by copy number. TCRdb's version of the immuneACCESS table is confined to in-frame rearrangements and falls short of the full clone set. An unresolved V gene accounts for under half of the shortfall where checked; the remainder is of unknown origin. V and J calls and clone size are those listed in that table; D and trimming were worked out from the DNA. The sample table lists about 94,000 clones, roughly nine tenths of them with a count of one. Clones ranked in the top ten supply approximately 0.5% of the sample.

The V and J genes are TRBV28 and TRBJ2-1; TRBD2 lines up with 11 middle nucleotides. The receptor's source is a human donor who received an intestinal transplant. The material sequenced was unstimulated CD8+ T cells sorted from spleen or lymph node cells, taken before intestinal transplant. The CDR3 protein is CASRESPGLAANEQFF. The bases are TGTGCCAGCAGGGAATCTCCGGGACTAGCGGCCAATGAGCAGTTCTTC.